These 15 T cell receptor beta chains share one sample of origin, sequenced in a study of blood T cells in healthy people across ages. Using a J-beta primer mix together with a sample-barcoded 5' primer, a second PCR was run for roughly 7 to 12 cycles. One entry per CDR3 protein, called by TCRdb with MiXCR from the 5' RACE reads. Of about 1.4 million distinct CDR3 sequences in the sample, approximately 60% were seen once. Sample: blood. Receptors were obtained from a man aged 18 to 29 in good health.

V is TRBV29-1 and J is TRBJ2-1, with 9 positions matching TRBD2. The CDR3 contains 13 residues. Germline V gene data show CDR1 as SQVTM and CDR2 as ANQGSEA. Trimming removed 4 bases from V and 5 bases from J; junction bases left unmatched: 3. CDR3 region: CSVGTSEDNEQFF. The CDR3 DNA reads TGCAGCGTTGGGACTAGCGAAGACAATGAGCAGTTCTTC.

This clonotype was recorded at least ten times. The chain has TRBV20-1 and TRBJ1-2; 8 bases match TRBD1. This CDR3 comprises 15 residues. Germline trimming cut 0 bases from V and 4 bases from J; bases unmatched to any gene: 7. Germline assignment: CDR1 DFQATT and CDR2 SNEGSKA (reference sequence). The CDR3, as DNA: TGCAGTGCTAGAGAAAGACAGGGGCCATTCTATGGCTACACCTTC. It codes for CSARERQGPFYGYTF.

The chain carries TRBV29-1 and TRBJ2-3; TRBD2 matches at 7 bases. V was clipped by 1 base and J by 2 bases; unmatched bases: 3. Germline assignment: CDR1 SQVTM and CDR2 ANQGSEA. The CDR3 consists of 14 residues. The CDR3 loop reads CSVEASGFTDTQYF. The CDR3 DNA reads TGCAGCGTTGAAGCTAGCGGTTTCACAGATACGCAGTATTTT.

This rearrangement joins TRBV14 to TRBJ1-2; D is unclear. Trimming stripped 3 bases from V and 4 bases from J, with 6 bases between. This CDR3 is 12 amino acids long. CDR1 and CDR2 from the germline V gene are SGHDN and FVKESK. In DNA form, the CDR3 reads TGTGCCAGCAGCCATTGGATCTATGGCTACACCTTC. It specifies CASSHWIYGYTF.

Only a few counts were recorded for this clonotype. As DNA, the CDR3 is TGCAGCGTTAAACTTAATTTATACAATGAGCAGTTCTTC. It encodes CSVKLNLYNEQFF. V gene TRBV29-1 combines with J gene TRBJ2-1; D remains unclear. This CDR3 is 13 amino acids long. V was shortened by 5 bases and J by 4 bases, with 12 bases between the two germline ends. Germline values: CDR1 SQVTM, CDR2 ANQGSEA.

This clonotype appeared a single time. DNA of the CDR3: TGCGCCAGCTCGCCGGGACAAGTTAATTCACCCCTCCACTTT. It encodes CASSPGQVNSPLHF. V gene TRBV5-1 combines with J gene TRBJ1-6; TRBD1 might be the D (6 bases). Germline CDR1 reads SGHRS; CDR2 reads YFSETQ. The CDR3 runs to 14 residues. V dropped 7 bases and J dropped 6 bases, with 14 bases sitting between them.

This sequence joins TRBV12-3 or TRBV12-4 and TRBJ1-2; D unclear. This CDR3 is built from 12 residues. Deletions cut 7 bases from V and 8 bases from J, with 14 bases between. The CDR3: CASTLEGTGYTF. In nucleotides, the CDR3 is TGTGCCAGCACTTTGGAGGGAACAGGCTACACCTTC.

V is TRBV4-1 and J is TRBJ1-1, with D perhaps matching TRBD1 (5 bases). V lost 1 base and J 0 bases, leaving 9 bases between the germline ends. There are 15 residues in the CDR3. CDR1 and CDR2 from the germline V gene are MGHRA and YSYEKL. Here the CDR3 reads CASSQVRDLNTEAFF. The DNA of the CDR3 is TGCGCCAGCAGCCAAGTCCGGGACCTGAACACTGAAGCTTTCTTT.

This chain links TRBV12-3 or TRBV12-4 with TRBJ1-1, with 10 bases aligning to TRBD1. The junction had 5 bases not matched to a gene; V was cut back by 1 base and J by 6 bases. The CDR3 length is 15 residues. Written as DNA, the CDR3 is TGTGCCAGCAGTTTAGGGGACAGGGGTTTCTCTGAAGCTTTCTTT. Translation: CASSLGDRGFSEAFF.

The chain is built from TRBV7-2 and TRBJ2-7; 9 bases are a match to TRBD2. The V gene's germline CDR1 is SGHTA and CDR2 FQGNSA. Germline trimming cut 5 bases from V and 4 bases from J; bases unmatched to any gene: 18. This CDR3 is 18 amino acids long. This chain's CDR3 is CASSTWIWTMSGGYEQYF. CDR3 nucleotide sequence: TGTGCCAGCAGCACCTGGATATGGACTATGAGCGGGGGGTACGAGCAGTACTTC.

The chain couples TRBV4-2 to TRBJ2-5; perhaps TRBD2 as D (7 bases). V was clipped by 1 base and J by 3 bases, with 15 bases between them. CDR1 is LGHNA and CDR2 is YNFKEQ in the germline V gene. This CDR3 region has 16 residues. The CDR3 loop is CASSQVNRGAKETQYF. CDR3 in DNA: TGTGCCAGCAGCCAAGTAAACCGGGGGGCCAAAGAGACCCAGTACTTC.

The genes are TRBV11-2 and TRBJ2-7; the D gene is possibly TRBD2 (7 bases). CDR3 length equals 13 residues. V shed 5 bases and J shed 10 bases, with 18 bases lying between them. Germline V gene data show CDR1 as SGHAT and CDR2 as FQNNGV. CDR3 residues: CASSLRQGRGQYF. The CDR3 DNA follows: TGTGCCAGCAGCCTCCGCCAGGGGAGGGGTCAGTACTTC. The variable domain in full, completed from reference TRBV11-2 and TRBJ2-7, reads EAGVAQSPRYKIIEKRQSVAFWCNPISGHATLYWYQQILGQGPKLLIQFQNNGVVDDSQLPKDRFSAERLKGVDSTLKIQPAKLEDSAVYLCASSLRQGRGQYFGPGTRLTVT.

The sample holds a few counts of this clonotype. The chain joins TRBV29-1 to TRBJ2-1, with a weak D call TRBD2 (5 bases). CDR1 is SQVTM, CDR2 ANQGSEA, per germline. The germline V and J ends were trimmed by 8 bases and 9 bases, with 14 bases remaining between them. The CDR3 consists of 11 residues. Here the CDR3 DNA reads TGCAGCCTACTGGGAGATGGTGAGCAGTTCTTC. This encodes CSLLGDGEQFF.

The chain carries TRBV6-6 and TRBJ2-5, with D possibly being TRBD1 (6 bases). Germline V lookup: CDR1 MNHNY, CDR2 SVGAGI (reference sequence). This CDR3 is built from 14 residues. Trimming removed 4 bases at V and 2 bases at J, with 11 bases between. The CDR3 sequence: CASSLLGQQETQYF. CDR3 nucleotides: TGTGCCAGCAGTTTGCTCGGACAGCAAGAGACCCAGTACTTC.

The CDR3 here is CSARGGTQETQYF. Here the CDR3 DNA reads TGCAGTGCTAGGGGGGGAACACAAGAGACCCAGTACTTC. The chain uses TRBV20-1 and TRBJ2-5; D is perhaps TRBD2 (6 bases). V gave up 3 bases and J gave up 2 bases, with 10 bases separating them. Germline assignment: CDR1 DFQATT and CDR2 SNEGSKA (reference sequence). This CDR3 region has 13 residues.